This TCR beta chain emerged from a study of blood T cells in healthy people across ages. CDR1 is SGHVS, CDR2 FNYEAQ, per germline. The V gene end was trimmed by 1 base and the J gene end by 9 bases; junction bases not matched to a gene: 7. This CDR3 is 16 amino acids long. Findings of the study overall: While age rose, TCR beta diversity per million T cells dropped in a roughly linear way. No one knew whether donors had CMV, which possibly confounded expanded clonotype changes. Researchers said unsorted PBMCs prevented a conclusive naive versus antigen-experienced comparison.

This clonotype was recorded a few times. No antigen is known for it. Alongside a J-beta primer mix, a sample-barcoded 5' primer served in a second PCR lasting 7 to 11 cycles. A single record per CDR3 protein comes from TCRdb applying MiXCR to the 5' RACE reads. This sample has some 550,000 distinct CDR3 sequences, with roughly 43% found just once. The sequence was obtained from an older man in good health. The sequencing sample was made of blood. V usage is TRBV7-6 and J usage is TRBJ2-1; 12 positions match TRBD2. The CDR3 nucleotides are TGTGCCAGCAGCTTAGGGACTAGCGGGGCCAGGCGTGAGCAGTTCTTC. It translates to CASSLGTSGARREQFF.